What follows describes a single T cell receptor (beta chain). The CDR3 has 15 amino acids. The V segment lost 7 bases and the J segment 4 bases; nucleotides outside the gene matches: 7. The germline V gene encodes CDR1 LNHDA and CDR2 SQIVND (reference sequence). Original analysis: Nucleated cell counts were estimated from reference gene primer amplification. Using immunoSEQ multiplex PCR, the repertoire was profiled, and TCRdb retains in-frame clones only, with some absent. V, J and clone size derive from that table, while D and trimming were established from the DNA sequence. The data show 100,000 or so clones, 70% to 90% seen once. The data were obtained in a study of blood T cell repertoires in COVID-19. Study background: There were acute and convalescent COVID-19 samples, and they came from the United States, Italy and Spain. Sample material is recorded as cDNA or gDNA derived from T cells, B-cell-depleted T cells, or PBMCs.

The TCR originated in a man aged 60 to 75 with acute or convalescent COVID-19. Sequencing was performed on peripheral blood. V usage is TRBV19 and J usage is TRBJ1-6; 7 bases map to TRBD1. CDR3 nucleotide sequence: TGTGCCAGTACCTACTCACAGGGGTATAATTCACCCCTCCACTTT. Its translation is CASTYSQGYNSPLHF.